This T cell receptor beta chain derives from a study of T cells in Graves' hyperthyroidism and ophthalmopathy. Study results and limitations: Most clonotypes that expanded in the thyroid above 0.001 also showed up in blood.

Diagnoses were made from clinical symptoms, serum measures (thyroxine and TRAb), thyroid ultrasound and orbital computed tomography. Source material for PBMCs was less than 12 ml fresh peripheral blood. RNA transcripts were the template for amplifying TCR beta CDR3 regions. An initial round of RT-PCR targeting the TCR CDR3 relied on the HTBI primer set. A single record per CDR3 protein comes from TCRdb applying MiXCR to the multiplex PCR reads. The table includes more than 350,000 distinct CDR3 sequences, 13% to 15% detected once. This clonotype has ten or more counts. What it recognizes is unknown. The receptor's source is a woman aged 25 to 39 with Graves' ophthalmopathy. What was sequenced was blood.

The CDR3 sequence is CASSWTGGSGGYTF. The DNA of the CDR3 is TGCGCCAGCAGCTGGACAGGGGGCTCTGGGGGCTACACCTTC. The chain has TRBV5-1 and TRBJ1-2; 11 nucleotides line up with TRBD1. CDR3 size: 14 residues. The junction had 6 bases not matched to a gene; V was cut back by 3 bases and J by 8 bases. Germline assignment: CDR1 SGHRS and CDR2 YFSETQ.